This T cell receptor beta chain was observed in a study of graft-versus-host responses after intestinal transplantation (TCRdb year 2021). About the full investigation: Recipients received multivisceral, liver-intestinal, or isolated intestinal transplants. Donor T cell macrochimerism was defined as a peak of at least 4% donor T cells among recipient peripheral blood mononuclear cells. To identify alloreactive clones, pre-transplant mixed lymphocyte reaction products were sequenced and then compared with unstimulated pre-transplant donor and recipient T cells. Samples from a few later patients were sequenced in-house on an Illumina MiSeq with MiXCR processing rather than by the commercial service. Anti-thymocyte globulin induction was given to all recipients, followed by maintenance tacrolimus and steroids for approximately three years. Of the 20 to 25 intestinal transplant recipients enrolled in the cohort, one of whom was a retransplant, 3 patients without pretransplant specimens were excluded. After intestinal transplantation, graft-versus-host and host-versus-graft alloreactive T cell clones in the graft, circulation and bone marrow were tracked using bulk TCR-beta CDR3 sequencing.

To isolate intraepithelial and lamina propria lymphocytes from graft specimens, dithiothreitol, EDTA incubations and collagenase D digestion were used. Bulk TCR-beta sequencing was performed on serial intestinal graft biopsy specimens collected as late as 600 days after transplant. Broad study findings and their caveats: Conclusions were limited by the relatively low number and heterogeneity of intestinal transplant patients. Early after transplant, declines in HvG clones were associated with peak levels of circulating GvH clones. GvH clones were detected in recipient bone marrow, and some of these GvH clones were observed earlier in ileal mucosa or blood, consistent with an intestinal mucosal origin. Patients with donor T cell macrochimerism had high GvH to HvG T cell clonal ratios in their allografts.

About this clone: It lacks a known antigen. No much larger clone is present one base from it, and per-base qualities are unavailable.

The library was produced with the immunoSEQ multiplex PCR assay. For most patients, genomic DNA was subjected to high-throughput TCR-beta CDR3 sequencing by Adaptive Biotechnologies. In the authors' own workflow: Adaptive's ImmunoSEQ software was the source of the TCR sequencing data for 15 to 20 patients, while three other patients were processed with MiXCR and VDJtools. Because the origin of CDR3 nucleotide sequences shared between donor and recipient could not be assigned, those sequences were removed. To be classed as alloreactive, a clone needed at least 2-fold expansion over unstimulated cells and a minimum CFSE-low frequency of 0.002% (template counts) or 0.001% (read counts). A clone was considered mappable if detected in the sequenced pre-transplant spleen, lymph node, or MLR CFSE-low populations of the donor or recipient. Cumulative frequency of alloreactive clones was calculated as a percentage of all sequences weighted by copy number. Held by TCRdb, this immuneACCESS table contains in-frame sequences only and omits some clones. Under half of the omission traces to an unresolved V gene where checked; the cause of the rest is unknown. V, J and clone size derive from that table, while D and trimming were established from the DNA sequence. Counted in this sample were more than 6,000 clones; 65% to 85% of them appeared once. The top ten clones comprise 10% to 13% of the sample.

The germline V gene encodes CDR1 SGHRS and CDR2 YFSETQ. From the cysteine up to the phenylalanine, the CDR3 has a length of 14 residues. The kept DNA is CDR3 alone, 42 bases in frame from the first base. The junction carries 13 bases between V and J, which are trimmed by 2 bases and 8 bases respectively. This specimen consisted of ileum tissue, obtained about 130 days after transplant. Recombination connected TRBV5-1 to TRBJ2-2; matching of 6 bases hints at TRBD1 as the D gene. This sequence originates from a human patient who received an intestinal transplant, so some T cells may come from the graft donor. CDR3 protein: CASSFTGMSGELFF. The DNA reads as follows: TGCGCCAGCAGCTTCACAGGGATGTCGGGGGAGCTGTTTTTT.